The 22 T cell receptor beta chains below all came from one sample that was sequenced in a study of blood T cells in healthy people across ages. Then a second PCR, running about 6 to 11 cycles, was carried out with a sample-barcoded 5' primer and a J-beta primer mix. TCRdb re-analysed the 5' RACE reads in MiXCR, keeping a single row per CDR3 protein. This table holds around 1,500,000 distinct CDR3 sequences, about 43% found once. Sequences were obtained from blood. The source of these receptors is a young woman in good health.

The chain recombines TRBV6-1 with TRBJ2-7; 9 positions match TRBD2. The ends lost 5 bases at V and 2 bases at J; junction bases unmatched: 7. The germline gives CDR1 MNHNS, CDR2 SASEGT. The CDR3 contains 15 residues. In DNA, the CDR3 is TGTGCCAGCAGTAATAGCGGGAGCTCCACCTACGAGCAGTACTTC. It translates to CASSNSGSSTYEQYF.

In the case of this clonotype: Possible read error: a much larger clone is one base away. CDR3 nucleotides: TGCGCCAGCAGCCAAGACCCCCAACGAGCCTACCAAGAGACCCAGTACTTC. This codes for CASSQDPQRAYQETQYF. V usage is TRBV4-1 and J usage is TRBJ2-5, with D unresolved. The CDR3 is 17 residues long. In germline, CDR1 is MGHRA, CDR2 YSYEKL. Trimming left V 0 bases short and J 0 bases short, with 14 bases between.

The chain carries TRBV2 and TRBJ2-7; a weak D match, TRBD2 (6 bases). Germline V gives CDR1 SNHLY, CDR2 FYNNEI. Trimming cost V 8 bases and J 2 bases, with 10 bases left between them. The CDR3 is 12 residues long. The CDR3 here is CASSGGPYEQYF. The CDR3 DNA follows: TGTGCCAGCTCCGGGGGTCCCTACGAGCAGTACTTC.

The chain employs TRBV30 and TRBJ1-5; no firm D call. CDR1 is GTSNPN and CDR2 is SVGIG in the germline V gene (reference sequence). The CDR3 sequence is 12 residues long. V was cut by 2 bases and J by 5 bases, with 7 bases left in between. The CDR3 protein is CAWSSPHQPQHF. The CDR3 DNA reads TGTGCCTGGAGTTCCCCTCATCAGCCCCAGCATTTT. Based on the CDR3 plus reference TRBV30 and TRBJ1-5, the full variable domain is SQTIHQWPATLVQPVGSPLSLECTVEGTSNPNLYWYRQAAGRGLQLLFYSVGIGQISSEVPQNLSASRPQDRQFILSSKKLLLSDSGFYLCAWSSPHQPQHFGDGTRLSIL.

With regard to this clonotype: A much larger clone lies a single base off, so this may be a read error. The rearrangement joins TRBV29-1 to TRBJ2-1, with 10 bases aligning to TRBD2. CDR3 length: 15 residues. The germline V gene has CDR1 SQVTM and CDR2 ANQGSEA. V lost 7 bases, J lost 13 bases, and 19 bases stayed unmatched. CDR3 nucleotide sequence: TGCAGCGCTCACCTTAGCGGGAGGTCCCAAGAGACCCAGTTCTTC. This gives the protein CSAHLSGRSQETQFF.

The table lists this clonotype with a few counts. This chain uses TRBV7-9 with TRBJ2-1; 13 bases fit TRBD2. V shed 5 bases and J 12 bases; nucleotides not matched to a gene: 13. CDR3 length equals 16 residues. Germline CDR1 and CDR2: SEHNR and FQNEAQ (reference sequence). DNA of the CDR3: TGTGCCAGCAGCACGGGACTAGCGGGGAGCCCCGCCAGGCAGTTCTTC. This codes for CASSTGLAGSPARQFF.

This clonotype was observed a handful of times. The chain uses TRBV3-1 and TRBJ2-7; D uncertain. V lost 5 bases, J lost 5 bases, and 16 bases lay in between. Germline CDR1 reads LGHDT; CDR2 reads YNNKEL (reference sequence). The CDR3 is made up of 14 amino acids. The CDR3 bases are TGTGCCAGCAGCACCACCGGGTCAAGGAACGAGCAGTACTTC. Protein product: CASSTTGSRNEQYF.

J is TRBJ1-5 and V is TRBV5-1; 7 bases map to TRBD1. The V gene's germline CDR1 is SGHRS and CDR2 YFSETQ. This CDR3 spans 20 amino acids. Trimming cost V 2 bases and J 0 bases; bases outside gene matches: 17. The CDR3 loop reads CASSFFDRERTLCSNQPQHF. The CDR3, as DNA: TGCGCCAGCAGCTTCTTCGACAGGGAGCGGACACTGTGTAGCAATCAGCCCCAGCATTTT.

As for this clonotype: This may be a read error, as it is one base from a much larger clone. J is TRBJ1-2 and V is TRBV7-9; D ambiguous. Germline V gene sequence: CDR1 SEHNR, CDR2 FQNEAQ (reference sequence). This CDR3 has 12 residues. The V gene lost 5 bases and the J gene lost 1 base, with 5 bases spanning the gap. The DNA for the CDR3 is TGTGCCAGCAGCATAGATAACTATGGCTACACCTTC. Protein: CASSIDNYGYTF.

The V and J genes are TRBV20-1 and TRBJ1-4, with D possibly being TRBD1 (6 bases). This CDR3 is built from 13 residues. Trimming took 1 base from V and 7 from J, leaving 10 bases between them. The germline V gene encodes CDR1 DFQATT and CDR2 SNEGSKA (reference sequence). CDR3 sequence (DNA): TGCAGTGCTAGAGGAGGAGGGGGTGAAAAACTGTTTTTT. This encodes CSARGGGGEKLFF.

The chain has TRBV3-1 and TRBJ1-2; a weak D match, TRBD1 (6 bases). V lost 8 bases to trimming and J lost 7 bases, with 17 bases between them. The germline V gene has CDR1 LGHDT and CDR2 YNNKEL (reference sequence). The CDR3 consists of 13 residues. For the CDR3, the DNA is TGTGCCAGCGTTAAACAGGGAGCGTCTGGCTACACCTTC. Protein sequence: CASVKQGASGYTF.

This clonotype was detected only a few times. The chain carries TRBV27 and TRBJ2-7; D might be TRBD1 (6 bases). Trimming took off 5 bases at V and 9 bases at J, with 17 bases between the two ends. Per germline, CDR1 MNHEY and CDR2 SMNVEV (reference sequence). CDR3 length equals 13 residues. The CDR3 here is CASSPRPGHGQYF. CDR3 coding DNA: TGTGCCAGCAGTCCCCGACCGGGACACGGGCAGTACTTC.

About this clonotype itself: One end of the junction fails to match germline, which may point to a read error. This chain uses TRBV29-1 with TRBJ1-2, with no clear D. The germline V gene encodes CDR1 SQVTM and CDR2 ANQGSEA. The CDR3 has 10 residues. The CDR3 loop reads CSVESYGCTF. For the CDR3, the DNA is TGCAGCGTTGAGAGCTATGGCTGCACCTTC.

The chain links TRBV12-3 or TRBV12-4 to TRBJ2-3; 8 bases align to TRBD1. The J segment lost 4 bases and the V segment lost 5 bases, leaving 8 bases of the junction unmatched. The CDR3 extends over 15 amino acids. The CDR3 DNA reads TGTGCCAGCAGTACAACAGGGGGTGTTTCAGATACGCAGTATTTT. Translation gives CASSTTGGVSDTQYF.

This clonotype has at least ten counts. The chain recombines TRBV20-1 with TRBJ2-1; TRBD2 matches 11 bases. The CDR3 spans 18 residues. Germline V lookup: CDR1 DFQATT, CDR2 SNEGSKA (reference sequence). The V and J ends lost 4 bases and 0 bases, in that order; junction bases with no gene match: 11. The CDR3 is CSATSGTSGFSSYNEQFF. CDR3 DNA sequence: TGCAGTGCTACCTCGGGGACTAGCGGCTTCAGCTCCTACAATGAGCAGTTCTTC.

The V and J genes are TRBV20-1 and TRBJ2-1; tentatively, D is TRBD2 (7 bases). Germline assignment: CDR1 DFQATT and CDR2 SNEGSKA (reference sequence). V dropped 4 bases and J dropped 6 bases, with 13 bases sitting between them. The length of the CDR3 is 13 residues. The CDR3 reads CSAKRGGANEQFF. The CDR3 DNA reads as TGCAGTGCTAAGAGGGGGGGGGCCAATGAGCAGTTCTTC.

V usage is TRBV20-1 and J usage is TRBJ1-3, with D hard to call. The CDR3 is 14 residues long. In germline, CDR1 is DFQATT, CDR2 SNEGSKA (reference sequence). Trimming took 1 base from V and 7 from J, leaving 14 bases between them. CDR3 in amino acids: CSARVSGRENTIYF. CDR3 DNA: TGCAGTGCTAGAGTCTCTGGGCGGGAGAACACCATATATTTT.

This clonotype was seen only a few times. The chain combines TRBV21-1 with TRBJ2-3. TRBV21-1 is a pseudogene. CDR3 length: 18 amino acids. The CDR3 here is CASSKGTLLQPSTDTQYF. CDR3 bases: TGTGCCAGCAGCAAAGGGACCCTATTGCAACCTAGCACAGATACGCAGTATTTT.

This clonotype occurred a few times. The gene calls are TRBV6-6 and TRBJ2-5, with D uncertain. The last part of the DNA fits TRBJ2-7 better; the J call may be wrong. The germline gives CDR1 MNHNY, CDR2 SVGAGI (reference sequence). This CDR3 comprises 11 residues. The DNA for the CDR3 is TGTGCCAGCAGTTACTTAGACGAGCAGTACTTC. This gives the protein CASSYLDEQYF.

In the case of this clonotype: The junction departs from germline at one end; a sequencing error may be responsible. The chain couples TRBV10-2 to TRBJ2-7; maybe TRBD2 (5 bases). The CDR3 is 14 amino acids. The germline CDR1 and CDR2 sequences are WSHSY and SAAADI. The CDR3 sequence is CANSESGISYEQYF. The CDR3 DNA is TGCGCCAACAGTGAGTCGGGGATTTCGTACGAGCAGTACTTC.

This clonotype has just a few counts. The rearrangement joins TRBV27 to TRBJ1-5, with TRBD1 as a possible D gene (5 bases). The V and J ends lost 2 bases and 1 base respectively, with 12 bases between them. Germline assignment: CDR1 MNHEY and CDR2 SMNVEV (reference sequence). This CDR3 contains 16 residues. The CDR3 region has the DNA TGTGCCAGCAGTTTAGGTGGGGCAGGCAGCAATCAGCCCCAGCATTTT. Protein sequence: CASSLGGAGSNQPQHF.

This clonotype was counted between two and nine times. The chain couples TRBV29-1 to TRBJ2-1; 10 bases align to TRBD2. Trimming at V came to 1 base and at J to 8 bases, leaving 20 bases not matched to a gene. The CDR3 is 19 residues long. The V gene's germline CDR1 is SQVTM and CDR2 ANQGSEA. CDR3 loop: CSVEGKGKTLLAGRDEQFF. The CDR3 bases are TGCAGCGTTGAAGGGAAGGGGAAGACCCTACTAGCGGGAAGGGATGAGCAGTTCTTC.